This entry lists 2 T cell receptor beta chains sequenced from one sample in a study of shared clonotypes between healthy human individuals. Assay used: immunoSEQ multiplex PCR; TCRdb lists only in-frame clones, some missing. The table includes 740,000 or so clones, around three quarters detected once. Material for sequencing was memory CD4+ T cells sorted from blood. Subset noted: CD45RA-negative fraction. The source is a woman aged 25 to 39 in good health.

This clone was detected a few times. V gene TRBV28 combines with J gene TRBJ2-7; maybe TRBD2 (6 bases). The CDR3 runs 14 residues. Germline CDR1 MDHEN, CDR2 SYDVKM. Trimming cost V 1 base and J 4 bases, with 11 bases left between them. CDR3 region: CASSLYLAPYEQYF. The CDR3 nucleotides read TGTGCCAGCAGTTTATACCTAGCGCCTTACGAGCAGTACTTC.

V is TRBV14 and J is TRBJ2-1; D uncertain. Germline assignment: CDR1 SGHDN and CDR2 FVKESK. Deletions cut 0 bases from V and 0 bases from J, with 9 bases between. The CDR3 sequence is 16 residues long. The CDR3 nucleotides read TGTGCCAGCAGCCAAGATACGTGGGGCTCCTACAATGAGCAGTTCTTC. It is translated as CASSQDTWGSYNEQFF.